This passage covers 19 T cell receptor beta chains from one sample sequenced in a study of identical twins. Each CDR3 protein is one row after TCRdb ran MiXCR on the 5' RACE reads. Altogether hundreds of thousands of distinct CDR3 sequences are present, roughly 18% being singletons, with the ten largest covering over 10%. These data were also filed under a second study, of T cells expressing NK-cell markers.

Sequenced: PBMCs. The receptor source for this set is a woman under 30 in good health.

This chain joins TRBV5-1 and TRBJ2-7; D not resolved. The CDR3 is made up of 13 amino acids. V was trimmed by 3 bases and J by 2 bases, leaving 9 bases between them. Germline assignment: CDR1 SGHRS and CDR2 YFSETQ. In DNA, the CDR3 is TGCGCCAGCAGCTCCCCGGAAGCCTACGAGCAGTACTTC. It specifies CASSSPEAYEQYF.

This clonotype was recorded many times. This rearrangement joins TRBV10-3 to TRBJ2-3; perhaps TRBD1 as D (6 bases). This CDR3 contains 19 residues. Trimming took off 2 bases at V and 5 bases at J, with 26 bases between the two ends. Germline CDR1 ENHRY, CDR2 SYGVKD. The CDR3 nucleotides read TGTGCCATCAGTGAGGACAGCCCTGGCCCCCAGGGGAGAGGAGATACGCAGTATTTT. Translating gives CAISEDSPGPQGRGDTQYF.

This clonotype was seen ten or more times. This sequence joins TRBV20-1 and TRBJ2-7; a possible D gene is TRBD2 (6 bases). Trimming shortened V by 5 bases and J by 5 bases, and 19 bases separated the two germline ends. Germline V gene lookup returns CDR1 DFQATT and CDR2 SNEGSKA (reference sequence). The CDR3 spans 14 residues. CDR3 residues: CSAYGGASINEQYF. CDR3 sequence (DNA): TGCAGTGCTTACGGCGGGGCATCTATTAACGAGCAGTACTTC.

The chain couples TRBV14 to TRBJ2-5; 10 nucleotides align to TRBD1. The CDR3 runs 16 residues. The ends lost 0 bases at V and 3 bases at J; junction bases unmatched: 4. CDR1 and CDR2 from the germline V gene are SGHDN and FVKESK. CDR3 sequence: CASSQDGDRGKETQYF. The CDR3 DNA is TGTGCCAGCAGCCAAGATGGGGACAGGGGAAAAGAGACCCAGTACTTC.

This clonotype was seen a handful of times. V and J are TRBV20-1 and TRBJ2-2, with 10 bases that match TRBD1. The CDR3 length is 16 residues. Germline V lookup: CDR1 DFQATT, CDR2 SNEGSKA (reference sequence). Trimming took 0 bases from V and 7 from J; bases not matched to a gene: 8. The CDR3 loop reads CSARDLDRGQNGELFF. CDR3 sequence (DNA): TGCAGTGCTAGAGACCTCGACAGGGGGCAGAACGGGGAGCTGTTTTTT.

This clonotype was recorded a few times. V is TRBV25-1 and J is TRBJ1-1; no clear D gene. The CDR3 has 11 amino acids. V lost 6 bases and J 6 bases, leaving 8 bases between the germline ends. CDR1 and CDR2 (germline): MGHDK, SYGVNS. CDR3 coding DNA: TGTGCCAGCAGCCGTCAGGCTGAAGCTTTCTTT. The encoded protein is CASSRQAEAFF.

The DNA for the CDR3 is TGCGCCAGCAGCCAAGATTTTGGGGGAGAGACCCAGTACTTC. Translating it yields CASSQDFGGETQYF. This sequence joins TRBV4-3 and TRBJ2-5; the D gene could be TRBD1 or TRBD2 (5 bases each). There are 14 residues in the CDR3. Germline V gene data show CDR1 as LGHNA and CDR2 as YSLEER. V was cut by 0 bases and J by 4 bases, with 9 bases left in between.

This clonotype was seen a few times. The genes are TRBV7-9 and TRBJ1-1; no reliable D call. V dropped 2 bases and J dropped 3 bases, with 7 bases sitting between them. The V gene's germline CDR1 is SEHNR and CDR2 FQNEAQ (reference sequence). This CDR3 spans 13 amino acids. The CDR3 protein is CASSLSSYTEAFF. CDR3 coding DNA: TGTGCCAGCAGCTTAAGCAGTTACACTGAAGCTTTCTTT.

This chain links TRBV5-4 with TRBJ2-2, with D perhaps assigned TRBD1 or TRBD2 (5 bases each). Germline assignment: CDR1 SGHNT and CDR2 YYREEE (reference sequence). Trimming cost V 9 bases and J 6 bases, with 18 bases left between them. The CDR3 runs 14 residues. Written as DNA, the CDR3 is TGTGCCACGACGGGGCAGGGCACGGCCGGGGAGCTGTTTTTT. This encodes CATTGQGTAGELFF.

The chain is built from TRBV7-2 and TRBJ1-1; D is undetermined. Germline V gene sequence: CDR1 SGHTA, CDR2 FQGNSA. The CDR3 extends over 14 amino acids. V dropped 3 bases and J dropped 1 base, with 9 bases sitting between them. The CDR3 DNA reads as TGTGCCAGCAGCTTTAGTTCGGGGAACACTGAAGCTTTCTTT. Its translation is CASSFSSGNTEAFF.

This chain links TRBV7-9 with TRBJ1-2; TRBD1 might be the D (5 bases). Trimming removed 5 bases at V and 4 bases at J, with 20 bases between. Germline values: CDR1 SEHNR, CDR2 FQNEAQ (reference sequence). The CDR3 runs to 16 residues. In DNA, the CDR3 is TGTGCCAGCAGCGACCTGAGAGGGGCGGGATTCTATGGCTACACCTTC. This translates into CASSDLRGAGFYGYTF.

The chain joins TRBV7-9 to TRBJ2-1; the D call may be TRBD1 or TRBD2 (5 bases each). CDR3 length: 17 amino acids. CDR1 is SEHNR, CDR2 FQNEAQ, per germline (reference sequence). V dropped 1 base and J dropped 8 bases, with 21 bases sitting between them. The CDR3 loop is CASSLEWGSGKGYEQFF. In DNA, the CDR3 is TGTGCCAGCAGCTTAGAATGGGGCTCGGGGAAGGGCTATGAGCAGTTCTTC.

This clonotype turned up a few times. The V and J genes are TRBV6-2 or TRBV6-3 and TRBJ2-1; TRBD2 matches 11 bases. The CDR3 is made up of 16 amino acids. Germline CDR1 MNHEY, CDR2 SVGEGT. The J segment lost 7 bases and the V segment lost 2 bases, leaving 7 bases of the junction unmatched. The CDR3 region is CASSYVAGGLSNEQFF. CDR3 DNA: TGTGCCAGCAGTTACGTAGCGGGAGGGCTATCAAATGAGCAGTTCTTC.

This clonotype has a handful of counts. This sequence joins TRBV7-2 and TRBJ1-5, with 11 bases identical to TRBD1. CDR3 length: 16 residues. V gave up 5 bases and J gave up 3 bases; unmatched junction bases: 6. CDR1 is SGHTA and CDR2 is FQGNSA in the germline V gene. The CDR3 DNA sequence: TGTGCCAGCAGCAACCGGGACAGGGGGTACAATCAGCCCCAGCATTTT. This gives the protein CASSNRDRGYNQPQHF.

V and J are TRBV6-1 and TRBJ2-3; no clear D. The V gene's germline CDR1 is MNHNS and CDR2 SASEGT. The V and J ends lost 6 bases and 0 bases respectively, with 13 bases between them. CDR3 length: 15 residues. CDR3 sequence reads: CASSPGRFSTDTQYF. The CDR3, as DNA: TGTGCCAGCAGCCCTGGACGGTTTAGCACAGATACGCAGTATTTT.

This chain joins TRBV3-1 and TRBJ2-7; tentative D call: TRBD1 (5 bases). The CDR3 sequence is 15 residues long. CDR1 LGHDT and CDR2 YNNKEL come from the germline V gene (reference sequence). The V end was cut by 0 bases, the J end by 0 bases, with 9 bases between. CDR3 sequence (DNA): TGTGCCAGCAGCCAAGATACAGGTCGCTCCTACGAGCAGTACTTC. The encoded protein is CASSQDTGRSYEQYF.

This clonotype appeared many times. J is TRBJ2-7 and V is TRBV3-1; D might be TRBD1 or TRBD2, each matching 7 bases. CDR1 is LGHDT, CDR2 YNNKEL, per germline (reference sequence). This CDR3 spans 20 amino acids. With 0 bases removed from V and 0 bases from J, the gap between germline ends came to 24 bases. Here the CDR3 reads CASSQDQAGGASYPSYEQYF. The CDR3 region has the DNA TGTGCCAGCAGCCAAGATCAAGCAGGGGGGGCTTCTTACCCCTCCTACGAGCAGTACTTC.

This clonotype has ten or more counts. The J gene is TRBJ1-1, the V gene TRBV5-5, with D uncertain. Trimming pared 6 bases from V and 1 base from J, leaving 10 bases between. Germline V gene sequence: CDR1 SGHKS, CDR2 YYEKEE (reference sequence). The CDR3 consists of 13 residues. The CDR3 is CASNPHPNTEAFF. The CDR3 region has the DNA TGTGCCAGCAATCCGCATCCGAACACTGAAGCTTTCTTT.

The chain has TRBV14 and TRBJ2-5; a weak D match, TRBD1 (6 bases). This CDR3 is 14 amino acids long. Trimming pared 2 bases from V and 4 bases from J, leaving 11 bases between. Germline V gene lookup returns CDR1 SGHDN and CDR2 FVKESK. CDR3 amino acids: CASSQTGHRETQYF. The CDR3 DNA reads as TGTGCCAGCAGCCAAACAGGGCACAGAGAGACCCAGTACTTC.